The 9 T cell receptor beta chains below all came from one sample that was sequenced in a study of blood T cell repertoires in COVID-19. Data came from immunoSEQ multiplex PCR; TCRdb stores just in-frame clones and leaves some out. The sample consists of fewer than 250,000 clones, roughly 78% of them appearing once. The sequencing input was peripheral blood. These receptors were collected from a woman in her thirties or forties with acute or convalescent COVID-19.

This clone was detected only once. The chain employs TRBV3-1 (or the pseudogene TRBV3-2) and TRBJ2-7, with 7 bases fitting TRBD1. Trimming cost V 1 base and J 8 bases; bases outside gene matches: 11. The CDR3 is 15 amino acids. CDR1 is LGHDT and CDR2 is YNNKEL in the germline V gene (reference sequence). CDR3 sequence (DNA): TGTGCCAGCAGCCAAGGTGCGGCAGGGGGTGGAAAGCAGTACTTC. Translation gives CASSQGAAGGGKQYF.

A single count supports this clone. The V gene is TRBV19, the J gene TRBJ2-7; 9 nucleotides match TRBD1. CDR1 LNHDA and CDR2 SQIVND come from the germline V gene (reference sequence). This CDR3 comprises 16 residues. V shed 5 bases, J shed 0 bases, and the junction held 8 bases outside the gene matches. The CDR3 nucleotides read TGTGCCAGTAGTGTTACAGGGGGCTCTTTCTCCTACGAGCAGTACTTC. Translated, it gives CASSVTGGSFSYEQYF.

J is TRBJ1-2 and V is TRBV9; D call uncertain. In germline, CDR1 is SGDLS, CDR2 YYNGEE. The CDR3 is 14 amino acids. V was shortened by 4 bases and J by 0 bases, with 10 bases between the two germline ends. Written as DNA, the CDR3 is TGTGCCAGCAGCTTAGATGGGCCTAACTATGGCTACACCTTC. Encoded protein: CASSLDGPNYGYTF.

The CDR3 bases are TGTGCCAGCAGTTCACTTCCCACAGATACGCAGTATTTT. Its translation is CASSSLPTDTQYF. The chain links TRBV6-5 to TRBJ2-3; D gene ambiguous. CDR3 length: 13 residues. V lost 4 bases and J lost 2, with 7 bases in between. Germline loops: CDR1 MNHEY, CDR2 SVGAGI.

CDR3: CASRLASEQFF. DNA for the CDR3: TGTGCCAGCCGATTAGCGAGCGAGCAGTTCTTC. The V and J genes are TRBV12-3 or TRBV12-4 and TRBJ2-1, with a weak D call TRBD2 (5 bases). The V end was cut by 8 bases, the J end by 10 bases, with 12 bases between. The CDR3 loop spans 11 amino acids.

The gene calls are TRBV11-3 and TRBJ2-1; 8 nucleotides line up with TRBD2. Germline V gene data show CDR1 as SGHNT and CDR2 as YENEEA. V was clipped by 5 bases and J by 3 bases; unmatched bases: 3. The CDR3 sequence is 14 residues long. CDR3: CASSTGTSYNEQFF. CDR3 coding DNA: TGTGCCAGCAGCACCGGGACTAGCTACAATGAGCAGTTCTTC.

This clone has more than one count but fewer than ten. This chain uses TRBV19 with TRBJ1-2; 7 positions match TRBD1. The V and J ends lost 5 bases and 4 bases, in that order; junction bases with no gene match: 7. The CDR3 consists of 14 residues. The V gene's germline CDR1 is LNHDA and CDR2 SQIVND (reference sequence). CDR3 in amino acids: CASSLTGQIYGYTF. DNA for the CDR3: TGTGCCAGTAGTCTGACAGGGCAAATCTATGGCTACACCTTC.

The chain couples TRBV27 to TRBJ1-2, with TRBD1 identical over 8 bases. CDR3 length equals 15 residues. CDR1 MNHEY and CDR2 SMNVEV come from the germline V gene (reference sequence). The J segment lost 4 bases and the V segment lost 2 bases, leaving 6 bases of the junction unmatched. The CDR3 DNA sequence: TGTGCCAGCAGTTTAGAAGGCGACAGGGGCTATGGCTACACCTTC. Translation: CASSLEGDRGYGYTF.

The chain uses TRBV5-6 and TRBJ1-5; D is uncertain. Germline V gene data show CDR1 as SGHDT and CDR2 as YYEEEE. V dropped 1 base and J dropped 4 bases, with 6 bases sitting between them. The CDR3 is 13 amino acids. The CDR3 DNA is TGTGCCAGCAGCTTGAATGTAAATCAGCCCCAGCATTTT. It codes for CASSLNVNQPQHF.